Following are 27 T cell receptor beta chains from one sample sequenced in a study of cytomegalovirus exposure and HLA in healthy donors. Method: immunoSEQ multiplex PCR; TCRdb's copy keeps in-frame clones and lacks some. The table lists around 140,000 clones, around 87% of them singletons. The sample consisted of PBMCs. Receptors were obtained from a man younger than 30 in good health and CMV-seropositive.

This clone appeared a single time. CDR3 region: CAWSWTGVGEQYF. In DNA, the CDR3 is TGTGCCTGGAGTTGGACGGGAGTCGGCGAGCAGTACTTC. The chain links TRBV30 to TRBJ2-7; D is perhaps TRBD2 (6 bases). This CDR3 is built from 13 residues. Germline CDR1 is GTSNPN and CDR2 is SVGIG (reference sequence). The V gene lost 2 bases and the J gene lost 6 bases, with 14 bases spanning the gap. The complete variable domain, with remaining parts taken from reference TRBV30 and TRBJ2-7, reads SQTIHQWPATLVQPVGSPLSLECTVEGTSNPNLYWYRQAAGRGLQLLFYSVGIGQISSEVPQNLSASRPQDRQFILSSKKLLLSDSGFYLCAWSWTGVGEQYFGPGTRLTVT.

The V gene is TRBV6-5, the J gene TRBJ1-2; D is ambiguous. Germline lookup yields CDR1 MNHEY and CDR2 SVGAGI. The CDR3 is 13 amino acids. Between the trimmed V and J ends, which lost 0 bases and 5 bases, there was a span of 7 bases. The CDR3 reads CASSYSNSYGYTF. In DNA form, the CDR3 reads TGTGCCAGCAGTTACTCGAACAGTTATGGCTACACCTTC.

The rearrangement links TRBV5-1 to TRBJ2-1, with 11 bases identical to TRBD2. Germline V gene lookup returns CDR1 SGHRS and CDR2 YFSETQ. V shed 0 bases and J 5 bases; nucleotides not matched to a gene: 10. The CDR3 is made up of 18 amino acids. The CDR3 region has the DNA TGCGCCAGCAGCTTGGTGCCTAGCGGGAGGACCATCAACAATGAGCAGTTCTTC. It encodes CASSLVPSGRTINNEQFF.

The chain uses TRBV19 and TRBJ1-5; D uncertain. The CDR3 is 14 amino acids. In germline, CDR1 is LNHDA, CDR2 SQIVND (reference sequence). Trimming shortened V by 6 bases and J by 7 bases, and 16 bases separated the two germline ends. The CDR3, as DNA: TGTGCCAGTAGCCTCGGGGTTTTGGGCCAGCCCCAGCATTTT. This codes for CASSLGVLGQPQHF.

The J gene is TRBJ2-7, the V gene TRBV7-2, with TRBD1 as a possible D gene (6 bases). The CDR3 is made up of 12 amino acids. V lost 9 bases and J lost 5, with 14 bases in between. The germline V gene has CDR1 SGHTA and CDR2 FQGNSA. The CDR3 reads CARRTDVHEQYF. The CDR3 nucleotides read TGTGCCAGGAGGACAGACGTCCACGAGCAGTACTTC. The entire variable domain, with the rest obtained from reference TRBV7-2 and TRBJ2-7, is as follows: GAGVSQSPSNKVTEKGKDVELRCDPISGHTALYWYRQSLGQGLEFLIYFQGNSAPDKSGLPSDRFSAERTGGSVSTLTIQRTQQEDSAVYLCARRTDVHEQYFGPGTRLTVT.

This clone was recorded only once. The chain couples TRBV5-1 to TRBJ2-2; 7 bases are shared with TRBD2. The CDR3 runs 16 residues. Germline-derived CDR1 and CDR2 are SGHRS and YFSETQ. V gave up 4 bases and J gave up 4 bases; unmatched junction bases: 10. CDR3 region: CASSVSGVGFTGELFF. For the CDR3, the DNA is TGCGCCAGCAGCGTGAGCGGGGTAGGGTTCACCGGGGAGCTGTTTTTT.

CDR3 region: CASVSGGDSLGTQYF. The DNA for the CDR3 is TGTGCCAGCGTTAGCGGGGGGGACTCCTTAGGGACCCAGTACTTC. This chain connects TRBV2 to TRBJ2-5; 11 bases align to TRBD2. The germline gives CDR1 SNHLY, CDR2 FYNNEI. The CDR3 is made up of 15 amino acids. V trimming: 8 bases; J trimming: 7 bases; junction bases outside the gene matches: 12.

The gene calls are TRBV6-6 and TRBJ2-2; D is undetermined. This CDR3 is built from 14 residues. Trimming shortened V by 5 bases and J by 4 bases, and 11 bases separated the two germline ends. Looked up from germline, CDR1 is MNHNY and CDR2 is SVGAGI (reference sequence). DNA of the CDR3: TGTGCCAGCAGTCCCCCGTTGGCCACCGGGGAGCTGTTTTTT. Its translation is CASSPPLATGELFF.

The V and J genes are TRBV11-2 and TRBJ2-7, with D uncertain. Germline CDR1 SGHAT, CDR2 FQNNGV. The length of the CDR3 is 14 residues. The germline V and J ends were trimmed by 3 bases and 1 base, with 10 bases remaining between them. This CDR3 is CASSLSTLSYEQYF. The CDR3 DNA reads as TGTGCCAGCAGCTTGTCGACTCTTTCCTACGAGCAGTACTTC.

The chain uses TRBV11-3 and TRBJ1-3; possibly TRBD1 for D (6 bases). The CDR3 is 12 residues long. Deletions cut 5 bases from V and 4 bases from J, with 6 bases between. Germline-derived CDR1 and CDR2 are SGHNT and YENEEA. The CDR3 is CASSTGGNTIYF. The CDR3 DNA reads as TGTGCCAGCAGCACAGGGGGAAACACCATATATTTT.

This rearrangement joins TRBV11-2 to TRBJ1-2; 7 positions match TRBD1. V trimming: 2 bases; J trimming: 6 bases; junction bases outside the gene matches: 18. CDR1 SGHAT and CDR2 FQNNGV come from the germline V gene. The CDR3 consists of 18 residues. The CDR3 sequence: CASSLQGVTSTAVNGYTF. CDR3 nucleotide sequence: TGTGCCAGCAGCTTACAGGGGGTGACGTCAACCGCCGTTAATGGCTACACCTTC.

This chain links TRBV5-1 with TRBJ2-7; 7 nucleotides agree with TRBD2. Losses at the gene ends were 0 bases for V and 2 bases for J; bases not matched to a gene: 2. This CDR3 is 14 amino acids long. The V gene's germline CDR1 is SGHRS and CDR2 YFSETQ. The CDR3 nucleotides read TGCGCCAGCAGCTTGGGCGGGACTACCTACGAGCAGTACTTC. Its protein is CASSLGGTTYEQYF.

V is TRBV9 and J is TRBJ2-7; 12 bases agree with TRBD2. Germline assignment: CDR1 SGDLS and CDR2 YYNGEE. The V gene end was trimmed by 1 base and the J gene end by 5 bases; junction bases not matched to a gene: 4. This CDR3 spans 15 amino acids. CDR3 nucleotides: TGTGCCAGCAGCGTAACTAGCGGGGGGAACAACGAGCAGTACTTC. Amino acid sequence: CASSVTSGGNNEQYF.

The rearrangement joins TRBV15 to TRBJ2-1; TRBD2 is a possible D gene (7 bases). The CDR3 runs 15 residues. CDR1 and CDR2 from the germline V gene are LNHNV and YYDKDF (reference sequence). V shed 4 bases and J shed 10 bases, with 20 bases lying between them. CDR3 in amino acids: CATSIRGGSSREQFF. The CDR3 region has the DNA TGTGCCACCAGCATTAGGGGGGGAAGTTCGAGAGAGCAGTTCTTC.

The chain joins TRBV7-9 to TRBJ1-1; 9 bases match TRBD1. Trimming removed 5 bases from V and 6 bases from J; junction bases left unmatched: 7. CDR1 and CDR2 from the germline V gene are SEHNR and FQNEAQ (reference sequence). This CDR3 is built from 14 residues. CDR3 protein: CASSHQQGAPEAFF. The CDR3 nucleotides are TGTGCCAGCAGCCACCAACAGGGGGCGCCTGAAGCTTTCTTT.

V and J are TRBV7-2 and TRBJ1-4, with TRBD1 as a possible D gene (5 bases). Trimming stripped 2 bases from V and 8 bases from J, with 15 bases between. This CDR3 contains 15 residues. Germline V gene sequence: CDR1 SGHTA, CDR2 FQGNSA. The CDR3 DNA is TGTGCCAGCAGCTTATTTCGGGGGGTATTCGAAAAACTGTTTTTT. It translates to CASSLFRGVFEKLFF.

V is TRBV7-2 and J is TRBJ1-6, with D hard to call. Trimming pared 2 bases from V and 0 bases from J, leaving 8 bases between. There are 16 residues in the CDR3. Germline CDR1 reads SGHTA; CDR2 reads FQGNSA. The CDR3 sequence: CASSLLTSSYNSPLHF. The CDR3 DNA sequence: TGTGCCAGCAGCTTATTGACAAGCTCCTATAATTCACCCCTCCACTTT.

This sequence joins TRBV15 and TRBJ2-1, with D perhaps TRBD2 (6 bases). Germline V CDR1 and CDR2: LNHNV, YYDKDF (reference sequence). V was clipped by 5 bases and J by 12 bases, with 14 bases between them. The CDR3 sequence is 12 residues long. CDR3 bases: TGTGCCACCAGCGCTCGACTAGGCAGGCAGTTCTTC. Its protein product is CATSARLGRQFF.

CDR3 protein: CASSWTANTGELFF. The DNA for the CDR3 is TGTGCCAGCAGCTGGACAGCGAACACCGGGGAGCTGTTTTTT. This chain uses TRBV5-6 with TRBJ2-2, with D possibly being TRBD1 (6 bases). CDR3 length: 14 amino acids. Looked up from germline, CDR1 is SGHDT and CDR2 is YYEEEE. V was cut by 3 bases and J by 0 bases, with 6 bases left in between.

The J gene is TRBJ2-7, the V gene TRBV19, with TRBD2 matching 12 bases. Losses at the gene ends were 5 bases for V and 4 bases for J; bases not matched to a gene: 3. The CDR3 loop spans 14 amino acids. Germline V lookup: CDR1 LNHDA, CDR2 SQIVND (reference sequence). CDR3 loop: CASSVGTSGYEQYF. In DNA, the CDR3 is TGTGCCAGTAGTGTCGGGACTAGCGGGTACGAGCAGTACTTC.

The genes are TRBV19 and TRBJ2-1; 7 nucleotides align to TRBD2. This CDR3 spans 14 amino acids. Germline CDR1 LNHDA, CDR2 SQIVND (reference sequence). J gave up 9 bases and V 7 bases, and 12 bases lay outside the gene matches. The DNA for the CDR3 is TGTGCCAGTACCTCGGGGGAGGGTATGGGTGAGCAGTTCTTC. Residues: CASTSGEGMGEQFF.

This clone has only one observation. This chain links TRBV2 with TRBJ1-1; no reliable D call. V gave up 8 bases and J gave up 1 base, with 17 bases separating them. Germline V gene data show CDR1 as SNHLY and CDR2 as FYNNEI. The CDR3 spans 15 residues. The chain's CDR3 is CASFAYKSGNTEAFF. Written as DNA, the CDR3 is TGTGCCAGCTTCGCCTACAAGTCAGGGAACACTGAAGCTTTCTTT.

The gene calls are TRBV11-2 and TRBJ2-1; 7 nucleotides match TRBD2. The J segment lost 5 bases and the V segment lost 5 bases, leaving 12 bases of the junction unmatched. This CDR3 region has 16 residues. From germline, CDR1 is SGHAT and CDR2 FQNNGV. The CDR3 DNA sequence: TGTGCCAGCAGCCCCAGGCGGCTGGGGGGGGACAATGAGCAGTTCTTC. Translated: CASSPRRLGGDNEQFF.

The chain is built from TRBV30 and TRBJ2-2; the D is unclear. The germline V gene has CDR1 GTSNPN and CDR2 SVGIG (reference sequence). V was pared by 2 bases and J by 0 bases, with 7 bases between. This CDR3 region has 14 residues. CDR3: CAWSRHSNTGELFF. The DNA of the CDR3 is TGTGCCTGGAGTCGACACTCGAACACCGGGGAGCTGTTTTTT.

The chain recombines TRBV6-6 with TRBJ1-2, with TRBD1 matching over 7 bases. The length of the CDR3 is 13 residues. V gave up 2 bases and J gave up 8 bases; unmatched junction bases: 5. Looked up from germline, CDR1 is MNHNY and CDR2 is SVGAGI (reference sequence). The DNA of the CDR3 is TGTGCCAGCAGTTACCCACCAGGGGGAGGCTACACCTTC. The encoded protein is CASSYPPGGGYTF.

This chain links TRBV6-5 with TRBJ1-4; no clear D gene. CDR1 is MNHEY, CDR2 SVGAGI, per germline. There are 14 residues in the CDR3. V gave up 0 bases and J gave up 4 bases, with 6 bases separating them. Here the CDR3 DNA reads TGTGCCAGCAGTTACTCCCAGGTTAATGAAAAACTGTTTTTT. This codes for CASSYSQVNEKLFF.

The genes are TRBV19 and TRBJ1-5; D gene unclear. V dropped 1 base and J dropped 5 bases, with 9 bases sitting between them. Germline loops: CDR1 LNHDA, CDR2 SQIVND (reference sequence). The CDR3 totals 14 residues. CDR3 sequence: CASSIVHRDQPQHF. The CDR3 DNA sequence: TGTGCCAGTAGTATAGTCCACAGAGATCAGCCCCAGCATTTT.